Only a few counts were recorded for the clone carrying this TCR beta chain. Its antigen is undetermined. These data come from a study of cytomegalovirus exposure and HLA in healthy donors. Study-wide background: Of the donors genotyped, 300 to 500 in all, about 80% fell in the Caucasian-associated ancestry cluster.

Germline loops: CDR1 SNHLY, CDR2 FYNNEI. The CDR3 loop spans 14 amino acids. The J segment lost 6 bases and the V segment lost 5 bases, leaving 2 bases of the junction unmatched. Whole-study findings and limits: Some TCR beta chains (around 180 of them) were listed as cytomegalovirus-associated. It was in a later analysis that TCR association rates were seen to vary by HLA locus, highest for DRB1 and lowest for HLA-C. Indistinguishable V segments such as TRBV6-2 and TRBV6-3 were excluded.

Amplification used 60 Vbeta primers and 13 Jbeta primers. Clones were sequenced by immunoSEQ multiplex PCR, and TCRdb holds only the in-frame ones, with some missing. This table has about 120,000 clones, about two thirds appearing once. The chain employs TRBV2 and TRBJ2-3, with TRBD2 matching 13 bases. This TCR was recovered from a woman aged 40-49 years in good health and CMV-seropositive. Sequencing input: PBMCs. The CDR3 loop reads CASSWTSGGDTQYF. For the CDR3, the DNA is TGTGCCAGCAGTTGGACTAGCGGGGGTGATACGCAGTATTTT.